Listed below are T cell receptor beta chains from one sample, sequenced in a study of cytomegalovirus exposure and HLA in healthy donors. Generated by immunoSEQ multiplex PCR, the TCRdb table keeps only in-frame clones and is missing some. Of over 150,000 clones in the sample, about 63% are singletons; the top ten hold less than 3.5%. The sample was PBMCs. These receptors all stem from a woman aged 40-49 years in good health and CMV-seropositive. Each CDR3 is given with its conserved first and last residue. D genes are given only for firm matches. Some rows mark clone size as missing; the rest say once, few, many or name a class of expanded clone.

d_call: -
v_call: TRBV7-3
clone_size: -
j_call: TRBJ1-6
cdr3_aa: CASSLWGSLNSPLHF
cdr3_nt: TGTGCCAGCAGCTTATGGGGCTCTTTGAATTCACCCCTCCACTTT

d_call: TRBD1
v_call: TRBV25-1
clone_size: -
j_call: TRBJ2-5
cdr3_aa: CASSPTGKPETQYF
cdr3_nt: TGTGCCAGCAGCCCGACAGGGAAACCAGAGACCCAGTACTTC

d_call: -
v_call: TRBV6-5
clone_size: few
j_call: TRBJ1-2
cdr3_aa: CASGAGAGYTF
cdr3_nt: TGTGCCAGCGGAGCGGGGGCTGGCTACACCTTC

d_call: -
v_call: TRBV5-8
clone_size: few
j_call: TRBJ1-3
cdr3_aa: CASSLAPGNTIYF
cdr3_nt: TGTGCCAGCAGCTTGGCCCCGGGAAACACCATATATTTT

d_call: TRBD2
v_call: TRBV28
clone_size: -
j_call: TRBJ2-7
cdr3_aa: CASSFRKGTSGSEQYF
cdr3_nt: TGTGCCAGCAGTTTTAGAAAAGGGACTAGCGGGAGTGAGCAGTACTTC

d_call: -
v_call: TRBV5-5
clone_size: -
j_call: TRBJ2-7
cdr3_aa: CASSLAGRGGAYEQYF
cdr3_nt: TGTGCCAGCAGCTTGGCCGGGCGGGGAGGCGCCTACGAGCAGTACTTC

d_call: -
v_call: TRBV6-1
clone_size: -
j_call: TRBJ1-2
cdr3_aa: CASSREGFGYTF
cdr3_nt: TGTGCCAGCAGCAGAGAGGGCTTTGGCTACACCTTC

d_call: -
v_call: TRBV6-1
clone_size: -
j_call: TRBJ2-2
cdr3_aa: CASKTGTRYTGELFF
cdr3_nt: TGTGCCAGTAAGACCGGGACACGGTATACCGGGGAGCTGTTTTTT

d_call: TRBD1
v_call: TRBV5-1
clone_size: -
j_call: TRBJ2-7
cdr3_aa: CASSYGQGEQYF
cdr3_nt: TGCGCCAGCAGCTACGGACAGGGTGAGCAGTACTTC

d_call: -
v_call: TRBV7-2
clone_size: few
j_call: TRBJ1-5
cdr3_aa: CASSQTQGSGQPQHF
cdr3_nt: TGTGCCAGCAGCCAAACGCAGGGGAGCGGTCAGCCCCAGCATTTT

d_call: TRBD2
v_call: TRBV2
clone_size: few
j_call: TRBJ2-3
cdr3_aa: CASTLEGSSGRFTDTQYF
cdr3_nt: TGTGCCAGCACCCTCGAAGGTTCTAGCGGGAGGTTCACAGATACGCAGTATTTT

d_call: TRBD1
v_call: TRBV28
clone_size: -
j_call: TRBJ2-3
cdr3_aa: CASSLHRGLTDTQYF
cdr3_nt: TGTGCCAGCAGCCTTCACAGGGGGCTCACAGATACGCAGTATTTT

d_call: TRBD1
v_call: TRBV28
clone_size: few
j_call: TRBJ1-2
cdr3_aa: CASSPDRGQGYTF
cdr3_nt: TGTGCCAGCAGTCCGGACAGGGGGCAAGGCTACACCTTC

d_call: TRBD1
v_call: TRBV5-8
clone_size: -
j_call: TRBJ1-4
cdr3_aa: CASSISGTGFEKLFF
cdr3_nt: TGTGCCAGCAGCATCTCCGGGACAGGGTTTGAAAAACTGTTTTTT

d_call: TRBD1
v_call: TRBV6-1
clone_size: once
j_call: TRBJ2-2
cdr3_aa: CASRGQATNTGELFF
cdr3_nt: TGTGCCAGTAGGGGACAGGCGACGAACACCGGGGAGCTGTTTTTT

d_call: -
v_call: TRBV29-1
clone_size: few
j_call: TRBJ2-2
cdr3_aa: CSVGAWRDTGELFF
cdr3_nt: TGCAGCGTTGGGGCCTGGAGGGACACCGGGGAGCTGTTTTTT

d_call: TRBD1
v_call: TRBV11-2
clone_size: once
j_call: TRBJ1-1
cdr3_aa: CASSSPSGQLNTEAFF
cdr3_nt: TGTGCCAGCAGCTCCCCGTCGGGACAGTTGAACACTGAAGCTTTCTTT

d_call: TRBD1
v_call: TRBV7-9
clone_size: once
j_call: TRBJ2-7
cdr3_aa: CSSRRQGPLASYEQYF
cdr3_nt: TGTTCCAGCAGGAGACAGGGACCTCTGGCCTCCTACGAGCAGTACTTC

d_call: TRBD1
v_call: TRBV19
clone_size: -
j_call: TRBJ1-4
cdr3_aa: CASSPDRVLGEKLFF
cdr3_nt: TGTGCCAGTAGTCCGGACAGGGTCTTGGGTGAAAAACTGTTTTTT

d_call: -
v_call: TRBV9
clone_size: -
j_call: TRBJ2-3
cdr3_aa: CASGGPRDTQYF
cdr3_nt: TGTGCCAGCGGGGGCCCGCGCGATACGCAGTATTTT

d_call: -
v_call: TRBV5-6
clone_size: -
j_call: TRBJ2-2
cdr3_aa: CASSSQTGELFF
cdr3_nt: TGTGCCAGCAGCTCCCAAACCGGGGAGCTGTTTTTT

d_call: TRBD2
v_call: TRBV13
clone_size: -
j_call: TRBJ2-7
cdr3_aa: CASSTSLAGVSYEQYF
cdr3_nt: TGTGCCAGCAGCACCAGCTTAGCGGGAGTCTCCTACGAGCAGTACTTC

d_call: -
v_call: TRBV19
clone_size: -
j_call: TRBJ1-5
cdr3_aa: CASSIEGHRSNQPQHF
cdr3_nt: TGTGCCAGTAGTATCGAGGGACATCGTAGCAATCAGCCCCAGCATTTT

d_call: TRBD2
v_call: TRBV9
clone_size: few
j_call: TRBJ2-1
cdr3_aa: CASSARAGSSYNEQFF
cdr3_nt: TGTGCCAGCAGCGCTAGAGCGGGAAGCTCCTACAATGAGCAGTTCTTC

d_call: -
v_call: TRBV5-6
clone_size: -
j_call: TRBJ2-3
cdr3_aa: CASSPSGTTTDTQYF
cdr3_nt: TGTGCCAGCAGCCCCTCCGGGACAACTACAGATACGCAGTATTTT

d_call: TRBD1
v_call: TRBV29-1
clone_size: -
j_call: TRBJ1-4
cdr3_aa: CSVTLGGTGGAGGEKLFF
cdr3_nt: TGCAGCGTAACTCTGGGGGGGACAGGGGGCGCGGGAGGAGAAAAACTGTTTTTT

d_call: -
v_call: TRBV2
clone_size: -
j_call: TRBJ2-3
cdr3_aa: CASRNRQDWRDTQYF
cdr3_nt: TGTGCCAGCAGGAACAGACAGGACTGGAGAGATACGCAGTATTTT

d_call: -
v_call: TRBV9
clone_size: -
j_call: TRBJ2-1
cdr3_aa: CASSVGLDNEQFF
cdr3_nt: TGTGCCAGCAGCGTAGGGTTAGATAATGAGCAGTTCTTC

d_call: -
v_call: TRBV4-1
clone_size: -
j_call: TRBJ1-2
cdr3_aa: CASSQDPAGYGYTF
cdr3_nt: TGCGCCAGCAGCCAAGACCCTGCCGGGTACGGCTACACCTTC

d_call: -
v_call: TRBV5-5
clone_size: -
j_call: TRBJ2-3
cdr3_aa: CASSLGHRDTDTQYF
cdr3_nt: TGTGCCAGCAGCTTGGGACACAGGGACACAGATACGCAGTATTTT

d_call: TRBD1
v_call: TRBV5-8
clone_size: -
j_call: TRBJ1-5
cdr3_aa: CASSLAGQGSQPQHF
cdr3_nt: TGTGCCAGCAGCTTGGCCGGACAGGGTTCTCAGCCCCAGCATTTT

d_call: TRBD2
v_call: TRBV28
clone_size: -
j_call: TRBJ2-7
cdr3_aa: CASSWLAGGSGYF
cdr3_nt: TGTGCCAGCAGTTGGCTAGCGGGAGGGTCCGGGTACTTC

d_call: TRBD2
v_call: TRBV4-3
clone_size: -
j_call: TRBJ2-1
cdr3_aa: CASSQDPAGTSNEQFF
cdr3_nt: TGCGCCAGCAGCCAAGATCCGGCGGGGACTAGCAATGAGCAGTTCTTC